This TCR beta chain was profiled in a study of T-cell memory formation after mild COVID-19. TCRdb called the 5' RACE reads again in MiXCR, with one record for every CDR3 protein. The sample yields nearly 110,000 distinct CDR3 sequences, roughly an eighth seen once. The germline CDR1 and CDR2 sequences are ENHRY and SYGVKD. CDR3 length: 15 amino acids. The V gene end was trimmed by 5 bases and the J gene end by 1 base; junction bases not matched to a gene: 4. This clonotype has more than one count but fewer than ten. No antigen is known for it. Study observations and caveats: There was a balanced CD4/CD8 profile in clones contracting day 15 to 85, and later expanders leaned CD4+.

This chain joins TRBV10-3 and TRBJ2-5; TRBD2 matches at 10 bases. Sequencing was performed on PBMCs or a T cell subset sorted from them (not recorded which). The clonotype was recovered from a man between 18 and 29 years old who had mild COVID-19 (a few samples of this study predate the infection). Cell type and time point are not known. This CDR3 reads CAISLAGGAQETQYF. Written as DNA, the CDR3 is TGTGCCATCAGTTTAGCGGGGGGAGCCCAAGAGACCCAGTACTTC.